The sequence of this T cell receptor (beta chain) was determined in a study of shared clonotypes between healthy human individuals. Study-level background: Three plates were used per donor for CD4 naive, three for CD4 memory, two for CD8 naive and one for CD8 memory.

Per the germline V gene, CDR1 is SGHDT and CDR2 is YYEEEE. Trimming left V 0 bases short and J 9 bases short, with 18 bases between. The CDR3 loop spans 15 amino acids. Naivety among CD8 cells was defined by CD45RO negativity and positive CCR7 selection, thereby excluding terminally differentiated effector memory CD45RA+ cells. Profiling relied on immunoSEQ multiplex PCR, and the TCRdb table lists in-frame clones only, not all of them. The sample holds more than 2 million clones, about 93% seen once. The origin of this receptor is a man younger than 30 in good health. Some clones in this sample may be carry-over from other donors' samples. The chain links TRBV5-6 to TRBJ1-2, with a possible D match to TRBD1 (5 bases). Specimen: naive CD8+ T cells from PBMCs. Here the CDR3 reads CASSLGQGGSGRYTF. The DNA of the CDR3 is TGTGCCAGCAGCTTGGGTCAGGGAGGGTCTGGACGCTACACCTTC. The entire variable domain, with the rest obtained from reference TRBV5-6 and TRBJ1-2, is as follows: DAGVTQSPTHLIKTRGQQVTLRCSPKSGHDTVSWYQQALGQGPQFIFQYYEEEERQRGNFPDRFSGHQFPNYSSELNVNALLLGDSALYLCASSLGQGGSGRYTFGSGTRLTVV.